The sequence of this T cell receptor (beta chain) was determined in a study of cytomegalovirus exposure and HLA in healthy donors. General study results and limits: Reports state that TCR beta sequences accurately predicted most subjects' HLA-A and HLA-B alleles. In a later analysis, 15,000 to 20,000 TCR beta sequences were associated with HLA alleles at 0.05 false discovery rate. The productive fraction for most TCR beta V segments was about 90% or about 30% in an earlier analysis.

The CDR3 covers 13 residues. CDR1 MDHEN and CDR2 SYDVKM come from the germline V gene. V lost 4 bases to trimming and J lost 4 bases, with 10 bases between them. At collection, donors were nominally healthy, but unrecorded immune exposures were probable. The PCR used 60 Vbeta and 13 Jbeta primers. Repertoires were generated with immunoSEQ multiplex PCR, while TCRdb's copy carries only in-frame clones and drops some. Altogether a few hundred thousand clones are present, roughly 70% being singletons, with the ten largest covering about 2.1%. Turning to this clone: Its antigen is not known.

The chain couples TRBV28 to TRBJ1-1; D call uncertain. Sequencing was performed on PBMCs. The sequence came from a female donor in good health and CMV-seronegative. The CDR3 nucleotides are TGTGCCAGCAGTTATGGAGGGATCACTGAAGCTTTCTTT. Protein sequence: CASSYGGITEAFF.